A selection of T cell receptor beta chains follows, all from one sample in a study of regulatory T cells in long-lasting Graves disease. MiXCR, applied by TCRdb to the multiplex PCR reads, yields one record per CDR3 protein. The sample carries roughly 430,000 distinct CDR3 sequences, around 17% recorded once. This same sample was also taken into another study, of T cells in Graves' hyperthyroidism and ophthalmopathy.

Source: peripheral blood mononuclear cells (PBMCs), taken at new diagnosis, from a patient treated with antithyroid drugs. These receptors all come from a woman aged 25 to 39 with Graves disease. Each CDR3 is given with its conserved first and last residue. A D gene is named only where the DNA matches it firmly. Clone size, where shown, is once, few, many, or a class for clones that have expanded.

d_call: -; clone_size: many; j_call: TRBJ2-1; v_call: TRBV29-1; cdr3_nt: TGCACTAGTAGGGCTAAAGGCTACAATGAGCAGTTCTTC; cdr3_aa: CTSRAKGYNEQFF
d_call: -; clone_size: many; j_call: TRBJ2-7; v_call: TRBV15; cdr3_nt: TGTGCCACCAGCACCTACCGTGGAGGGGCAATGGACGAGCAGTACTTC; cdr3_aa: CATSTYRGGAMDEQYF
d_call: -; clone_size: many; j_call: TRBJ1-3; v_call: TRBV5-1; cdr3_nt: TGCGCCAGCAGCTTGGGTACGAGCTCTGGAAACACCATATATTTT; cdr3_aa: CASSLGTSSGNTIYF
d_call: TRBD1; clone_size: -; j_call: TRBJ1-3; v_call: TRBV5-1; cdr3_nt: TGCGCCAGCAGCTTGGAAGGGTACAGGGGGCGGCTCGGAAACACCATATATTTT; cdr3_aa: CASSLEGYRGRLGNTIYF
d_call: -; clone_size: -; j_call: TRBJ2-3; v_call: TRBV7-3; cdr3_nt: TGTGCCAGCAGCTTAAGCCCGGGAGCGACAGATACGCAGTATTTT; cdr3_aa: CASSLSPGATDTQYF
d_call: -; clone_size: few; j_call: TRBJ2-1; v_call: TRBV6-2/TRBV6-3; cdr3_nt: TGTGCCAGCCAGGGACAGCGGGCTATCAATGAGCAGTTCTTC; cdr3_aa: CASQGQRAINEQFF
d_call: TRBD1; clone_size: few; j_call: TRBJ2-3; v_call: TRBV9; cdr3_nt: TGTGCCAGCAGCGTCAGAGGGACAGGGTCCGATACGCAGTATTTT; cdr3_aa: CASSVRGTGSDTQYF
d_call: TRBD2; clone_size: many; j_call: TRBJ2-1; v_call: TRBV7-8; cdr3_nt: TGTGCCAGCAGCATAACCGGGACTAGCTACAATGAGCAGTTCTTC; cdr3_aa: CASSITGTSYNEQFF
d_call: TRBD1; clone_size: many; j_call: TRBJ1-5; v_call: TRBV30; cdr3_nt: TGTGCCTGGAGTGTACAGGGGGTGCGGCCCCAGCATTTT; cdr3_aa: CAWSVQGVRPQHF
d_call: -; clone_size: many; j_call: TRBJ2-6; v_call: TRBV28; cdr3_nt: TGTGCCAGCAGTAGGGTTGGGGCCAACGTCCTGACTTTC; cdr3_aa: CASSRVGANVLTF
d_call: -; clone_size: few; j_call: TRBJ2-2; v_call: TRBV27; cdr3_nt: TGTGCCTCTTGGGACGGCGGGGAGCTGTTTTTT; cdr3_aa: CASWDGGELFF
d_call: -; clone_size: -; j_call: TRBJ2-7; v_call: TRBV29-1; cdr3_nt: TGCAGCGTTGGAAAGCGGAACTCCTACGAGCAGTACTTC; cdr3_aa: CSVGKRNSYEQYF
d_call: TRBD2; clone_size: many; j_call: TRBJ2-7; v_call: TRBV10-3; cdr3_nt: TGTGCCATCAGGGGACTAGCGGGAGATAGTGGCTACGAGCAGTACTTC; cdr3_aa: CAIRGLAGDSGYEQYF
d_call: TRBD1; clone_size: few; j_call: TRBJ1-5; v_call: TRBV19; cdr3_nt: TGTGCCAGTACCCCATCGACAGGGCAGCCCCAGCATTTT; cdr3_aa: CASTPSTGQPQHF
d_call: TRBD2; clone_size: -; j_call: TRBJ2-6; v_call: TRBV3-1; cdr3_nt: TGTGCCAGCAGCTCCTCTAGCGGGGGGAGCTCTGGGGCCAACGTCCTGACTTTC; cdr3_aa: CASSSSSGGSSGANVLTF
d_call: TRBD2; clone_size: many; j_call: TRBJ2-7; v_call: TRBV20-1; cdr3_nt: TGCAGTGCTAGAAGTAGCGGGAGATACGAGCAGTACTTC; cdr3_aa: CSARSSGRYEQYF
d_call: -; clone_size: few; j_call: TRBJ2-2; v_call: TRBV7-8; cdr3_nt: TGTGCCAGCAGCTTAGTAGGCCCCGCCACCGGGGAGCTGTTTTTT; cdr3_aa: CASSLVGPATGELFF
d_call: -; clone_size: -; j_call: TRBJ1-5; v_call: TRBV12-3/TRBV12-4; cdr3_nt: TGTGCCAGCAGTTACACCAGTTATAGCAATCAGCCCCAGCATTTT; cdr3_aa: CASSYTSYSNQPQHF
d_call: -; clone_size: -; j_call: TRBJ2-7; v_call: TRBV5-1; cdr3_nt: TGCGCCAGCAGCTCGGCCGATGGGAGTAGCTTACAAACCTACGAGCAGTACTTC; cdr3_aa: CASSSADGSSLQTYEQYF
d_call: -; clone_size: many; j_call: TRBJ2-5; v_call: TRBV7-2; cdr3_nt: TGTGCCAGCAGCTCCGCGGGACCCAACGGGGAGACCCAGTACTTC; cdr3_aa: CASSSAGPNGETQYF
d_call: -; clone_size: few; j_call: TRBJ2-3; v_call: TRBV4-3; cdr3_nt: TGCGCCAGCAGCCCTGAGGTTTTTGGAACAGATACGCAGTATTTT; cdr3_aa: CASSPEVFGTDTQYF
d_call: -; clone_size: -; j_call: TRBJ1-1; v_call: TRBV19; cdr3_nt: TGTGCCAGTAGTATAGGAACCGACAGGACGGCCGCTGAAGCTTTCTTT; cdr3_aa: CASSIGTDRTAAEAFF
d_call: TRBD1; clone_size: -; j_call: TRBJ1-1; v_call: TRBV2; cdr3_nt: TGTGCCAGCAGACAAAGGACAGGGGGCTTTGTGAACACTGAAGCTTTCTTT; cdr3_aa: CASRQRTGGFVNTEAFF
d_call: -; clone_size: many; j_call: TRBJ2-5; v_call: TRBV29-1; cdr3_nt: TGCAGCGTTGAAGTCGGCTCAGATCTCGCTCAAGAGACCCAGTACTTC; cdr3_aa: CSVEVGSDLAQETQYF
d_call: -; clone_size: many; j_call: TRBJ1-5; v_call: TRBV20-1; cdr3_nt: TGCAGTGCGAGGTATAGCAATCAGCCCCAGCATTTT; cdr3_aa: CSARYSNQPQHF
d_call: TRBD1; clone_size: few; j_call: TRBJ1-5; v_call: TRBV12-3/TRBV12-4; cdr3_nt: TGTGCCAGCAGTGGGACAGCTAGAAATCAGCCCCAGCATTTT; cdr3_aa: CASSGTARNQPQHF
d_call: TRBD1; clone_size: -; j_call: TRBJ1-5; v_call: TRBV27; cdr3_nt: TGTGCCAGCAAGACAGGGGTGAATCAGCCCCAGCATTTT; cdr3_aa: CASKTGVNQPQHF
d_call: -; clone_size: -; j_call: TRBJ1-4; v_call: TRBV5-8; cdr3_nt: TGTGCCAGCAGCCCGTATAAAGGGACGGACGTGCAGGAAAAACTGTTTTTT; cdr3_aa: CASSPYKGTDVQEKLFF
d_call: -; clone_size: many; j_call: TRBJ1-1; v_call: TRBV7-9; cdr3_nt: TGTGCCATCCGGGTCACTGAAGCTTTCTTT; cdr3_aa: CAIRVTEAFF
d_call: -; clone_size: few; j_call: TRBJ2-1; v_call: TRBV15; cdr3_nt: TGTGCCACCGGGGTCCGGGGCAATGAGCAGTTCTTC; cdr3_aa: CATGVRGNEQFF
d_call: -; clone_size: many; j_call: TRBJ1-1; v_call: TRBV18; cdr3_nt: TGTGCCAGCTCACCAGGTTTAGAGACAGTCGAAGCTTTCTTT; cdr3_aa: CASSPGLETVEAFF
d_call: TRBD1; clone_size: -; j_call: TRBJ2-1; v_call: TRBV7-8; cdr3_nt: TGCGCCAGCAGCCAAGCTCTCGGGACAGTCCATGAGCAGTTCTTC; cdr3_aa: CASSQALGTVHEQFF
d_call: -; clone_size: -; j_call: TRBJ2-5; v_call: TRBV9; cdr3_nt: TGTGCCAGCAGCGTAGGAGACAGCCAAGAGACCCAGTACTTC; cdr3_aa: CASSVGDSQETQYF
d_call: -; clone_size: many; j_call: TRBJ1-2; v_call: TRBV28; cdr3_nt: TGTGCCAGCAGTCCCAATGGGGGAGGAGTTTATGGCTACACCTTC; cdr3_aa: CASSPNGGGVYGYTF
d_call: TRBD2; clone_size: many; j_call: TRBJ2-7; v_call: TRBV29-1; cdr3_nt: TGCAGCGTTCTTAGCGGGAGGAGAGCCTACGAGCAGTACTTC; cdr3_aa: CSVLSGRRAYEQYF
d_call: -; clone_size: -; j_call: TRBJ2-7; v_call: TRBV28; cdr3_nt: TGTGCCAGCAGTTTTTTAGGGAGCTACGAGCAGTACTTC; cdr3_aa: CASSFLGSYEQYF
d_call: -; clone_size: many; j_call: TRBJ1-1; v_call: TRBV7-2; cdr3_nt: TGTGCCAGCAGCTCCTCCGTATTAGGCACTGAAGCTTTCTTT; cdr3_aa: CASSSSVLGTEAFF
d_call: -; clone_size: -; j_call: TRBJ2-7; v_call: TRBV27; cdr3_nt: TGTGCCAGCAGTTATACTGGGTCTTACGAGCAGTACTTC; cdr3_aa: CASSYTGSYEQYF
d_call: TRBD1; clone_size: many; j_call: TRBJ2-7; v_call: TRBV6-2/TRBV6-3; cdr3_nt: TGTGCCAGCACGAGGACAGGACCCTACGAGCAGTACTTC; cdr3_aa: CASTRTGPYEQYF